The clone carrying this T cell receptor beta chain appeared many times. TCRdb redid the calling of the 5' RACE reads with MiXCR, one entry per CDR3 protein. Altogether a few hundred thousand distinct CDR3 sequences are present, about 5.2% being singletons, with the ten largest covering about 3.5%. The CDR3 is 13 residues long. V lost 6 bases, J lost 8 bases, and 14 bases lay in between. Germline CDR1 is MNHEY and CDR2 is SVGAGI. This sample stems from a study of T cells after yellow fever vaccination. The sample in question was CD4+ T cells sorted from PBMCs, obtained on the day of the yellow fever booster vaccination. This receptor was obtained from a man between 18 and 35 years old who received the YFV17D yellow fever vaccine. This chain uses TRBV6-5 with TRBJ2-1; D may be TRBD1 (6 bases). The CDR3 coding sequence is TGTGCCAGCAGCTGGGTAACAGGGTATGAGCAGTTCTTC. Amino acid sequence: CASSWVTGYEQFF.